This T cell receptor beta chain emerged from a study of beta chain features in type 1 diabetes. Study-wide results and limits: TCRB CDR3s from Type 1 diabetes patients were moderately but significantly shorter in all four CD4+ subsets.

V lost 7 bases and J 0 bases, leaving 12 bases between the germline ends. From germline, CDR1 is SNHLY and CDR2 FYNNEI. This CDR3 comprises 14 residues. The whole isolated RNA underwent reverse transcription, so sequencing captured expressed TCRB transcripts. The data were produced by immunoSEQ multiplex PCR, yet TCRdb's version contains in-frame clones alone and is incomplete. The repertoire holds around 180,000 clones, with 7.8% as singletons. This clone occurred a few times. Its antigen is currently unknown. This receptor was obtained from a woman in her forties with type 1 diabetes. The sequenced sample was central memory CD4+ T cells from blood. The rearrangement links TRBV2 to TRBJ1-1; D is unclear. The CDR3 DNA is TGTGCCAGCATTAGCAGTAACCTGAACACTGAAGCTTTCTTT. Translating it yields CASISSNLNTEAFF.